These 18 T cell receptor beta chains were sequenced from one sample in a study of cytomegalovirus exposure and HLA in healthy donors. The PCR contained 60 Vbeta and 13 Jbeta primers. Data came from immunoSEQ multiplex PCR; TCRdb stores just in-frame clones and leaves some out. The sample lists 80,000 to 100,000 clones, around 70% occurring once. Specimen: PBMCs. These receptors were taken from a man under 40 in good health and CMV-seropositive.

The rearrangement uses TRBV29-1 and TRBJ1-2, with TRBD1 identical over 10 bases. V lost 6 bases to trimming and J lost 4 bases; unmatched junction nucleotides: 8. Germline lookup yields CDR1 SQVTM and CDR2 ANQGSEA. The CDR3 length is 14 residues. In DNA form, the CDR3 reads TGCAGCGTGGCCGGGACAGGGGAAGGCTATGGCTACACCTTC. Its translation: CSVAGTGEGYGYTF.

The rearrangement joins TRBV9 to TRBJ2-7, with a weak D call TRBD1 (5 bases). Trimming removed 4 bases at V and 1 base at J, with 15 bases between. The CDR3 covers 15 residues. CDR1 SGDLS and CDR2 YYNGEE come from the germline V gene. The CDR3 sequence is CASSPLTKGSYEQYF. The CDR3 DNA reads TGTGCCAGCAGCCCCCTGACCAAGGGGTCCTACGAGCAGTACTTC.

Here the CDR3 reads CAWSVGGRPFF. The CDR3 DNA reads TGTGCCTGGAGTGTCGGCGGGAGACCGTTCTTC. The chain has TRBV30 and TRBJ2-1, with 7 bases identical to TRBD2. V gave up 0 bases and J gave up 15 bases; unmatched junction bases: 5. This CDR3 has 11 residues. The germline V gene encodes CDR1 GTSNPN and CDR2 SVGIG (reference sequence).

V gene TRBV6-4 combines with J gene TRBJ1-1, with TRBD1 matching 9 bases. This CDR3 is built from 14 residues. The V gene's germline CDR1 is MRHNA and CDR2 SNTAGT. J gave up 1 base and V 6 bases, and 3 bases lay outside the gene matches. Here the CDR3 reads CASRAGQGNTEAFF. The CDR3 region has the DNA TGTGCCAGCAGGGCGGGACAGGGGAACACTGAAGCTTTCTTT.

This clone was found a few times. The genes are TRBV14 and TRBJ2-5, with 10 bases matching TRBD2. V dropped 6 bases and J dropped 5; count of bases not matched to a gene: 9. The CDR3 is 15 residues long. CDR1 is SGHDN and CDR2 is FVKESK in the germline V gene. CDR3 coding DNA: TGTGCCAGCAGTCTTACTTTAGCGGGAGGTGAGACCCAGTACTTC. This sequence encodes CASSLTLAGGETQYF.

The genes are TRBV5-6 and TRBJ1-5, with D possibly being TRBD1 (6 bases). Trimming removed 3 bases at V and 5 bases at J, with 18 bases between. Germline values: CDR1 SGHDT, CDR2 YYEEEE. The CDR3 loop spans 16 amino acids. CDR3 coding DNA: TGTGCCAGCAGCTCCTCCGAGGACAGAGCCTATCAGCCCCAGCATTTT. It translates to CASSSSEDRAYQPQHF.

J is TRBJ2-7 and V is TRBV29-1, with TRBD1 identical over 10 bases. The germline gives CDR1 SQVTM, CDR2 ANQGSEA. CDR3 length: 14 amino acids. The V gene end was trimmed by 1 base and the J gene end by 6 bases; junction bases not matched to a gene: 6. CDR3 residues: CSVEGGQGVGEQYF. The DNA of the CDR3 is TGCAGCGTTGAAGGCGGACAGGGGGTAGGCGAGCAGTACTTC.

Of note for this clone: The same CDR3 arises from other DNA sequences in this sample as well. CDR3 sequence (DNA): TGTGCCAGCAGCTTGGGGACAGGCGCGTACGAGCAGTACTTC. It codes for CASSLGTGAYEQYF. The chain carries TRBV5-6 and TRBJ2-7, with 7 nucleotides matching TRBD1. Germline V gives CDR1 SGHDT, CDR2 YYEEEE. With 0 bases clipped from V and 4 bases from J, the junction kept 4 bases outside the gene matches. The CDR3 totals 14 residues.

This chain connects TRBV7-6 to TRBJ2-3; TRBD2 might be the D (5 bases). This CDR3 contains 15 residues. V dropped 2 bases and J dropped 2 bases, with 11 bases sitting between them. Germline V gene lookup returns CDR1 SGHVS and CDR2 FNYEAQ. The CDR3 reads CASSLIGLTTDTQYF. DNA for the CDR3: TGTGCCAGCAGCTTAATCGGACTTACCACAGATACGCAGTATTTT.

The chain combines TRBV21-1 with TRBJ1-5; the table gives TRBD1 as D, unverified against the DNA. TRBV21-1 is tagged as a pseudogene. The CDR3 totals 15 residues. The CDR3 loop is CAPYRGTHSNQPQNF. CDR3 sequence (DNA): TGTGCCCCGTACAGGGGCACTCATAGCAATCAGCCCCAGAATTTT.

The rearrangement links TRBV5-4 to TRBJ2-7; D gene unclear. The CDR3 sequence is 14 residues long. Between the trimmed V and J ends, which lost 1 base and 5 bases, there was a span of 13 bases. Germline CDR1 is SGHNT and CDR2 is YYREEE (reference sequence). CDR3 DNA sequence: TGTGCCAGCAGCTTGTCAGGTTCACACGACGAGCAGTACTTC. It codes for CASSLSGSHDEQYF.

The chain uses TRBV20-1 and TRBJ2-3; TRBD1 matches at 7 bases. Germline V gene sequence: CDR1 DFQATT, CDR2 SNEGSKA (reference sequence). Unmatched junction bases numbered 4, after V lost 5 bases and J lost 8 bases. The CDR3 contains 11 residues. The CDR3 sequence: CSAPTGATQYF. CDR3 sequence (DNA): TGCAGTGCTCCTACAGGGGCTACGCAGTATTTT.

The chain joins TRBV30 to TRBJ2-5, with 12 bases fitting TRBD2. The CDR3 consists of 14 residues. CDR1 is GTSNPN and CDR2 is SVGIG in the germline V gene (reference sequence). V trimming: 2 bases; J trimming: 5 bases; junction bases outside the gene matches: 3. The CDR3 region has the DNA TGTGCCTGGAGTCGGACTAGCGGGAAGGAGACCCAGTACTTC. Translation gives CAWSRTSGKETQYF.

The count of this clone is one. The J gene is TRBJ1-1, the V gene TRBV6-5, with 10 positions matching TRBD1. Unmatched junction bases numbered 6, after V lost 8 bases and J lost 0 bases. Per germline, CDR1 MNHEY and CDR2 SVGAGI. This CDR3 contains 15 residues. The CDR3 DNA reads TGTGCCAGCCAAGTCGGACAGGGGGTGAACACTGAAGCTTTCTTT. Protein product: CASQVGQGVNTEAFF.

This sequence joins TRBV6-1 and TRBJ2-3; 7 bases are shared with TRBD2. The germline V gene encodes CDR1 MNHNS and CDR2 SASEGT. The length of the CDR3 is 14 residues. V shed 7 bases and J 6 bases; nucleotides not matched to a gene: 10. The CDR3 DNA reads as TGTGCCAGCAACGAGGCCGTGGGGGGGGATACGCAGTATTTT. As protein: CASNEAVGGDTQYF.

Worth noting for this clone: One end of the junction varies from germline; a read error may be responsible. The chain combines TRBV5-6 with TRBJ1-2; TRBD1 matches 7 bases. This CDR3 contains 14 residues. Germline V gene lookup returns CDR1 SGHDT and CDR2 YYEEEE. The DNA of the CDR3 is TGTGCCAGCAGCCCGAGGGACAGACCCTATGGCTACCCCTTC. It specifies CASSPRDRPYGYPF.

The rearrangement links TRBV5-1 to TRBJ2-2; 9 nucleotides line up with TRBD1. Germline CDR1 and CDR2: SGHRS and YFSETQ. This CDR3 is 14 amino acids long. With 2 bases clipped from V and 5 bases from J, the junction kept 1 base outside the gene matches. CDR3 sequence: CASSFGTGTGELFF. The CDR3 coding sequence is TGCGCCAGCAGCTTCGGGACAGGGACCGGGGAGCTGTTTTTT.

This clone appeared a single time. The gene calls are TRBV5-1 and TRBJ2-5, with 8 bases lining up with TRBD2. This CDR3 region has 16 residues. Trimming cost V 1 base and J 2 bases; bases outside gene matches: 7. CDR1 is SGHRS, CDR2 YFSETQ, per germline. CDR3 protein: CASSLSYTSGQETQYF. The DNA for the CDR3 is TGCGCCAGCAGCTTGTCCTATACTAGCGGTCAAGAGACCCAGTACTTC.